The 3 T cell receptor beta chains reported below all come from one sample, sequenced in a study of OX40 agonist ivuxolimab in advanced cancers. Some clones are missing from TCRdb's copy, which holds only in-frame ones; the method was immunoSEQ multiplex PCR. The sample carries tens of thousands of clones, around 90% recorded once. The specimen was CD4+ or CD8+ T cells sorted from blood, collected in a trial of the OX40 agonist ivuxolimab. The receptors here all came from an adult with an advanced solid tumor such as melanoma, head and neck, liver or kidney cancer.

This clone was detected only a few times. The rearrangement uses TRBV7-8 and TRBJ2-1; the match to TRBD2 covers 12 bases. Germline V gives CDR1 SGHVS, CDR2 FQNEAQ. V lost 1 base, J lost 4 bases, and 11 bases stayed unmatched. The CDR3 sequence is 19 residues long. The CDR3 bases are TGTGCCAGCAGCTTAGGGACTAGCGGGACTAACACCCTTTACAATGAGCAGTTCTTC. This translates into CASSLGTSGTNTLYNEQFF. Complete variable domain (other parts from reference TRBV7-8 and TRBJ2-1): GAGVSQSPRYKVAKRGQDVALRCDPISGHVSLFWYQQALGQGPEFLTYFQNEAQLDKSGLPSDRFFAERPEGSVSTLKIQRTQQEDSAVYLCASSLGTSGTNTLYNEQFFGPGTRLTVL.

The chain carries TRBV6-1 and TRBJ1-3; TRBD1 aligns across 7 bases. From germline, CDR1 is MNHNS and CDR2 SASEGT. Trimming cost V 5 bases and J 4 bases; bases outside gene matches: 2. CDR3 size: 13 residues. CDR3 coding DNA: TGTGCCAGCAGTAAGGACAGGGGAAACACCATATATTTT. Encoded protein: CASSKDRGNTIYF.

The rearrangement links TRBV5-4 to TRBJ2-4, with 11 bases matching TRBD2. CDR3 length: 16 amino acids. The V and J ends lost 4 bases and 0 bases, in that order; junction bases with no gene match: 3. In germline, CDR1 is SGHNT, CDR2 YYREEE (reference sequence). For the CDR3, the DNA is TGTGCCAGCAGCCTGGGACTAGCGGTAGCCAAAAACATTCAGTACTTC. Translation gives CASSLGLAVAKNIQYF.